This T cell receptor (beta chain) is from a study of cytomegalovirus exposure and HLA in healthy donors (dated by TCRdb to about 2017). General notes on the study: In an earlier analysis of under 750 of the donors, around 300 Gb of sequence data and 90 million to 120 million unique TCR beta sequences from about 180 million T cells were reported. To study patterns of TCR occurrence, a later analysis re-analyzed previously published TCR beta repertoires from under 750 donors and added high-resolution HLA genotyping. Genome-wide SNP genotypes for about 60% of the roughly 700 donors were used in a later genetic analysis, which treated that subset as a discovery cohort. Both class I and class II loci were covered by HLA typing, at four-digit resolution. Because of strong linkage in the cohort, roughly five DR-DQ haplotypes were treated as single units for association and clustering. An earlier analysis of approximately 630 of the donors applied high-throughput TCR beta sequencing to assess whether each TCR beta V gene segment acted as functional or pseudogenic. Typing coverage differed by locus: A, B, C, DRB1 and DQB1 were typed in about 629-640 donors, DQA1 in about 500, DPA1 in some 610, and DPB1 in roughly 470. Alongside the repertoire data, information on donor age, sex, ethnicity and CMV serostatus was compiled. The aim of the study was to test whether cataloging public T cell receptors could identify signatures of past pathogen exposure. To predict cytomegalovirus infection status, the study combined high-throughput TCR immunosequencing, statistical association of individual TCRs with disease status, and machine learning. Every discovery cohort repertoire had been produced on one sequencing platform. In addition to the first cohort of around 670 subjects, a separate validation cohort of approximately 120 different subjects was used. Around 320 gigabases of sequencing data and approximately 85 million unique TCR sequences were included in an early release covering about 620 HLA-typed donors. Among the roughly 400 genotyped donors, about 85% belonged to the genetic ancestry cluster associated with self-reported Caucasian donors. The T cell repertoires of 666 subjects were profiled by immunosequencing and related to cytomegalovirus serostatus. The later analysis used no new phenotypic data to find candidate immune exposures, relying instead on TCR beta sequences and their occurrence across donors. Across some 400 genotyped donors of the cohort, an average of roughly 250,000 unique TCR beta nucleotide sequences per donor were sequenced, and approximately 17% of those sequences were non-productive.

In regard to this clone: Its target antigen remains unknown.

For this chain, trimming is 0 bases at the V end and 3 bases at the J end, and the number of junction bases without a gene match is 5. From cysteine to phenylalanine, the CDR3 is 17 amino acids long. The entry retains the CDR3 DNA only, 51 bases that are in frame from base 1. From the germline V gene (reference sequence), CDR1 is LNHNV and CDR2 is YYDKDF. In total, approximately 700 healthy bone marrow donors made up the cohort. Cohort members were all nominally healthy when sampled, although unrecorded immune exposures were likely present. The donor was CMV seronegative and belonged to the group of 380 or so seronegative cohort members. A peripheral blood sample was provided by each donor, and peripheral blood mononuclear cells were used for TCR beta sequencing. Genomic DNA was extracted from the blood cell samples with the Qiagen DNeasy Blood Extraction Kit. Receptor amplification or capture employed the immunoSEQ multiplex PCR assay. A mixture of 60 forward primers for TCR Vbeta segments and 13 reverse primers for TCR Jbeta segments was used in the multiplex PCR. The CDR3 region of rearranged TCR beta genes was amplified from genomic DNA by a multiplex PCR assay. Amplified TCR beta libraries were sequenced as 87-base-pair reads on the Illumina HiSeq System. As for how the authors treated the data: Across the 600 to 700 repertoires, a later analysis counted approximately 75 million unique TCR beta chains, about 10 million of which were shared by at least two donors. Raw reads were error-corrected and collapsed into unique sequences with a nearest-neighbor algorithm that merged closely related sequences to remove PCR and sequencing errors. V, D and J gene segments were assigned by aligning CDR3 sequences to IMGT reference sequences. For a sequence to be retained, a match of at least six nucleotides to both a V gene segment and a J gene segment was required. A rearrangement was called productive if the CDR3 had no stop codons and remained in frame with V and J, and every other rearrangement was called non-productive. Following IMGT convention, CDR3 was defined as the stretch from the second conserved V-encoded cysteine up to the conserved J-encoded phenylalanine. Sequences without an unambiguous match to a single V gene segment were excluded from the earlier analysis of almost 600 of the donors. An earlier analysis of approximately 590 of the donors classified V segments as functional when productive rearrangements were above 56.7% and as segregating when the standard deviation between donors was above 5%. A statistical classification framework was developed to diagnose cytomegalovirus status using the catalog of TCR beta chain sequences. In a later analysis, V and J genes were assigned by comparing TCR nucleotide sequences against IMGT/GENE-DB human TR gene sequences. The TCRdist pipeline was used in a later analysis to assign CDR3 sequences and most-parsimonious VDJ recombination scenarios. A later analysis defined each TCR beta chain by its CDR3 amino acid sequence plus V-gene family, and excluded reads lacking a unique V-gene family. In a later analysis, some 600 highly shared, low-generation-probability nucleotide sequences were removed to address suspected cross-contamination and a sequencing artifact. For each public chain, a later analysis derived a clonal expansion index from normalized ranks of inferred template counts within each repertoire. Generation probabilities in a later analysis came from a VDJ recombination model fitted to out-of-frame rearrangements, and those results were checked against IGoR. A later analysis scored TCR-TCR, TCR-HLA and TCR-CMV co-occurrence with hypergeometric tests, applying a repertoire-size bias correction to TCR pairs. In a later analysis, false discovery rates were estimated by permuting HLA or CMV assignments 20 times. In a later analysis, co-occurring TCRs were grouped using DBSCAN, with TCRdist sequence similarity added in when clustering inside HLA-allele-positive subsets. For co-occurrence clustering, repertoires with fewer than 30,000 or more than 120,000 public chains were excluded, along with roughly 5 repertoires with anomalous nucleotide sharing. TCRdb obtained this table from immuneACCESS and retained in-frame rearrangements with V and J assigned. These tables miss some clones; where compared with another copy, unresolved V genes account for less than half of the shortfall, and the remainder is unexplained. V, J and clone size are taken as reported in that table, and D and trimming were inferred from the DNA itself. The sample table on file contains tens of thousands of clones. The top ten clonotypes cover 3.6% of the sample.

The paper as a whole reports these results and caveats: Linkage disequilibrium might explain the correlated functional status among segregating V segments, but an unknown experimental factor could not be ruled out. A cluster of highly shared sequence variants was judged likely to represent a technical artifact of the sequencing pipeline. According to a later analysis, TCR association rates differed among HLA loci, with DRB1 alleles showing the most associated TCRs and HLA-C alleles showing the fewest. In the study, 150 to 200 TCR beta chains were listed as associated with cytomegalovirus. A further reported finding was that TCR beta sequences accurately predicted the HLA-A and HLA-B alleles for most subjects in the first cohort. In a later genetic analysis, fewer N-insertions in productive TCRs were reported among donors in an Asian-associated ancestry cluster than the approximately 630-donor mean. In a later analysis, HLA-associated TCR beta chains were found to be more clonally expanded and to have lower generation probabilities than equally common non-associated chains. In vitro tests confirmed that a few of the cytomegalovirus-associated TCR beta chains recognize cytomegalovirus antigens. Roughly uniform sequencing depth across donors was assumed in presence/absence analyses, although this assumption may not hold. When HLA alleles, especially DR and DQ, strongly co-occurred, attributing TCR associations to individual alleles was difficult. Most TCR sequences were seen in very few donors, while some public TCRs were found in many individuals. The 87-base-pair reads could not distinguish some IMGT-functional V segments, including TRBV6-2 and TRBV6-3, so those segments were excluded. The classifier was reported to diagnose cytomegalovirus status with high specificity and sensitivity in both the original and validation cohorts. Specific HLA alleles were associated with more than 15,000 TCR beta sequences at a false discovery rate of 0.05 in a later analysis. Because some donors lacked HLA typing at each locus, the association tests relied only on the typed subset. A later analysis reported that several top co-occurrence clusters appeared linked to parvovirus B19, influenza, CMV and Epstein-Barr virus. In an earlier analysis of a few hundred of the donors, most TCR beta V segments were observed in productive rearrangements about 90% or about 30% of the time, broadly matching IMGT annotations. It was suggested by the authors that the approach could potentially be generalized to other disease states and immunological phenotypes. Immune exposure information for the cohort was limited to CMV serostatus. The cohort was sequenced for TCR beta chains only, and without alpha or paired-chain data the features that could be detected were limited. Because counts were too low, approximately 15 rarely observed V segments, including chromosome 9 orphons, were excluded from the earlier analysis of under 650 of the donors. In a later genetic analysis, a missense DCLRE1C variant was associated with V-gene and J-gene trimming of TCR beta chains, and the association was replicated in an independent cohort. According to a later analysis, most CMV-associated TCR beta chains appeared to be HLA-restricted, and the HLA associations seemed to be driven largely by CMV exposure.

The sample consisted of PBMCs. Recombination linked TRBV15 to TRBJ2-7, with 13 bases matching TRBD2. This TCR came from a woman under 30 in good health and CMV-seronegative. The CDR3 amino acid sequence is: CATSRELAGGPGYEQYF. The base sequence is TGTGCCACCAGCAGAGAACTAGCGGGGGGGCCGGGCTACGAGCAGTACTTC.